These 24 T cell receptor beta chains share one sample of origin, sequenced in a study of Graves' ophthalmopathy and Graves' hyperthyroidism. RNA transcripts provided the template for amplifying TCR beta CDR3 regions. After a first-round RT-PCR with HTBI primers, a second-round multiplex PCR was run. One entry per CDR3 protein results from TCRdb running MiXCR on the multiplex PCR reads. The sample has hundreds of thousands of distinct CDR3 sequences, over 20% seen once. Sequenced material: peripheral blood. The receptors were gathered from a woman aged 18-29 years with stable Graves' hyperthyroidism. Some clones in this sample may be carry-over from other donors' samples.

This clonotype has just a few counts. The rearrangement joins TRBV28 to TRBJ2-7, with D uncertain. The germline V gene encodes CDR1 MDHEN and CDR2 SYDVKM. The CDR3 has 12 residues. V lost 6 bases to trimming and J lost 7 bases, with 13 bases between them. CDR3 loop: CASSPSAWEQYF. The CDR3 DNA follows: TGTGCCAGCAGCCCGTCGGCGTGGGAGCAGTACTTC.

This clonotype has ten or more counts. This chain connects TRBV10-3 to TRBJ1-1; D gene uncertain. Trimming left V 3 bases short and J 5 bases short, with 7 bases between. The CDR3 runs 12 residues. CDR1 and CDR2 from the germline V gene are ENHRY and SYGVKD. CDR3 DNA sequence: TGTGCCATCAGTGACCGGGGTACTGAAGCTTTCTTT. Translating it yields CAISDRGTEAFF.

This clonotype has only a few counts. This chain connects TRBV12-3 or TRBV12-4 to TRBJ2-5; 10 bases align to TRBD2. The CDR3 runs to 16 residues. After removal of 5 bases from V and 9 bases from J, the junction contained 15 bases not matched to a gene. The CDR3 region is CASSTRTSGPMRAQYF. Here the CDR3 DNA reads TGTGCCAGCAGTACCCGGACTAGCGGTCCGATGCGGGCCCAGTACTTC.

This clonotype was seen more than once but under ten times. This chain links TRBV24-1 with TRBJ2-5; TRBD2 matches at 8 bases. Trimming took 9 bases from V and 4 from J; bases not matched to a gene: 9. This CDR3 spans 14 amino acids. Germline CDR1 is KGHDR and CDR2 is SFDVKD. The CDR3 loop reads CATSGLAGGETQYF. CDR3 in DNA: TGTGCCACCTCCGGGCTAGCGGGCGGAGAGACCCAGTACTTC.

This clonotype has ten or more counts. The CDR3 region has the DNA TGTGCCAGCAGTTACACAGGGGTCAATCAGCCCCAGCATTTT. Its translation is CASSYTGVNQPQHF. The J gene is TRBJ1-5, the V gene TRBV6-5, with 7 positions matching TRBD1. Germline assignment: CDR1 MNHEY and CDR2 SVGAGI. The CDR3 sequence is 14 residues long. V shed 2 bases and J 3 bases; nucleotides not matched to a gene: 1.

This clonotype was observed many times. The chain combines TRBV6-1 with TRBJ1-5; the D gene is possibly TRBD1 (6 bases). The CDR3 totals 13 residues. Germline V gives CDR1 MNHNS, CDR2 SASEGT. Trimming removed 6 bases at V and 7 bases at J, with 13 bases between. CDR3 amino acids: CASRPGAGQPQHF. Written as DNA, the CDR3 is TGTGCCAGCAGGCCAGGGGCGGGACAGCCCCAGCATTTT.

There are many counts of this clonotype. The V call is TRBV12-3 or TRBV12-4, the J call TRBJ1-2, with D possibly being TRBD1 (5 bases). The CDR3 sequence is 12 residues long. The germline V and J ends were trimmed by 6 bases and 7 bases, with 12 bases remaining between them. The CDR3 here is CASSWDRGGYTF. The CDR3 DNA is TGTGCCAGCAGCTGGGACCGCGGTGGCTACACCTTC.

This clonotype was observed a handful of times. The chain is built from TRBV5-1 and TRBJ2-7, with D maybe TRBD2 (6 bases). CDR1 is SGHRS and CDR2 is YFSETQ in the germline V gene. The CDR3 length is 15 residues. Trimming took off 1 base at V and 2 bases at J, with 13 bases between the two ends. The CDR3 nucleotides are TGCGCCAGCAGCTTGTTAGGAGGGCCTACCTACGAGCAGTACTTC. Translated: CASSLLGGPTYEQYF.

The sample holds many counts of this clonotype. The chain has TRBV6-1 and TRBJ1-1; D remains ambiguous. Looked up from germline, CDR1 is MNHNS and CDR2 is SASEGT. The CDR3 length is 14 residues. Deletions cut 3 bases from V and 4 bases from J, with 12 bases between. The CDR3 DNA reads as TGTGCCAGCAGTGATTGGAATTGGAGCACTGAAGCTTTCTTT. It encodes CASSDWNWSTEAFF.

V usage is TRBV19 and J usage is TRBJ1-5; D gene uncertain. CDR1 LNHDA and CDR2 SQIVND come from the germline V gene (reference sequence). The length of the CDR3 is 13 residues. Trimming cost V 10 bases and J 0 bases, with 10 bases left between them. CDR3 bases: TGTGCCACCAGCGCATCTAGCAATCAGCCCCAGCATTTT. Its translation: CATSASSNQPQHF.

This clonotype was counted only a few times. This rearrangement joins TRBV4-2 to TRBJ1-2, with D hard to call. V shed 4 bases and J shed 2 bases, with 14 bases lying between them. The CDR3 has 15 residues. Germline assignment: CDR1 LGHNA and CDR2 YNFKEQ. In nucleotides, the CDR3 is TGTGCCAGCAGCCTCGAAGAGACGGAGAACTATGGCTACACCTTC. Encoded protein: CASSLEETENYGYTF.

This clonotype occurred many times. The V and J genes are TRBV28 and TRBJ1-5, with unresolved D. The germline V and J ends were trimmed by 5 bases and 3 bases, with 11 bases remaining between them. Germline loops: CDR1 MDHEN, CDR2 SYDVKM. This CDR3 comprises 14 residues. This chain's CDR3 is CASSPDPLNQPQHF. The CDR3 DNA sequence: TGTGCCAGCAGTCCGGACCCCCTCAATCAGCCCCAGCATTTT.

This clonotype was seen ten or more times. The gene calls are TRBV20-1 and TRBJ2-5; possibly TRBD1 for D (6 bases). The CDR3 contains 13 residues. The V gene lost 5 bases and the J gene lost 1 base, with 11 bases spanning the gap. Germline V gene lookup returns CDR1 DFQATT and CDR2 SNEGSKA (reference sequence). The CDR3 loop is CSALIQGQETQYF. The DNA of the CDR3 is TGCAGTGCTCTCATACAGGGCCAAGAGACCCAGTACTTC.

This clonotype was counted at least ten times. This sequence joins TRBV28 and TRBJ2-5; perhaps TRBD1 as D (6 bases). This CDR3 contains 15 residues. Germline CDR1 and CDR2: MDHEN and SYDVKM. V was trimmed by 4 bases and J by 1 base, leaving 13 bases between them. The CDR3, as DNA: TGTGCCAGCAGTTCGCCCGGACAGACCCAAGAGACCCAGTACTTC. This codes for CASSSPGQTQETQYF.

This clonotype has at least ten counts. CDR3 sequence reads: CATGTGMNTEAFF. The CDR3 DNA reads TGTGCCACCGGGACAGGGATGAACACTGAAGCTTTCTTT. This chain connects TRBV6-1 to TRBJ1-1; 9 bases fit TRBD1. Germline V gene sequence: CDR1 MNHNS, CDR2 SASEGT. The CDR3 spans 13 residues. Trimming at V came to 10 bases and at J to 0 bases, leaving 3 bases not matched to a gene.

At least ten counts were recorded for this clonotype. This chain links TRBV20-1 with TRBJ1-2; D call uncertain. V was clipped by 3 bases and J by 2 bases, with 13 bases between them. Germline-derived CDR1 and CDR2 are DFQATT and SNEGSKA (reference sequence). The CDR3 covers 14 residues. The CDR3 DNA reads as TGCAGTGCTAGTTATCCGGTGGCCAACTATGGCTACACCTTC. Its protein product is CSASYPVANYGYTF.

Notes on this clonotype: The junction departs from germline at one end; a sequencing error may be responsible. The rearrangement links TRBV18 to TRBJ2-5; D is perhaps TRBD1 or TRBD2 (5 bases each). CDR3 length equals 14 residues. Germline CDR1 and CDR2: KGHSH and LQKENI. CDR3 DNA sequence: TGTGCCAGCTCACCAGGGACGGGCCAAGATACCCAGTACTTC. Translation: CASSPGTGQDTQYF. The entire variable domain, with the rest obtained from reference TRBV18 and TRBJ2-5, is as follows: NAGVMQNPRHLVRRRGQEARLRCSPMKGHSHVYWYRQLPEEGLKFMVYLQKENIIDESGMPKERFSAEFPKEGPSILRIQQVVRGDSAAYFCASSPGTGQDTQYFGPGTRLLVL.

This clonotype was counted at least ten times. This chain links TRBV6-8 with TRBJ1-5, with 9 bases fitting TRBD1. The CDR3 covers 16 residues. Germline-derived CDR1 and CDR2 are MNHGY and SAAAGT. Trimming took 4 bases from V and 4 from J; bases not matched to a gene: 8. CDR3 bases: TGTGCCAGCAGTTCTAGGGACAGGGTAAGGAATCAGCCCCAGCATTTT. Translation: CASSSRDRVRNQPQHF.

The V and J genes are TRBV5-1 and TRBJ1-1; no firm D call. The CDR3 spans 14 residues. The V and J ends lost 0 bases and 3 bases respectively, with 9 bases between them. Germline V gene sequence: CDR1 SGHRS, CDR2 YFSETQ. This CDR3 is CASSLVGKDTEAFF. In DNA, the CDR3 is TGCGCCAGCAGCTTGGTGGGGAAGGACACTGAAGCTTTCTTT.

This clonotype was observed at least ten times. V is TRBV11-1 and J is TRBJ1-1, with D uncertain. Germline CDR1 SGHAT, CDR2 FQDESV (reference sequence). Trimming removed 4 bases at V and 1 base at J, with 7 bases between. The CDR3 runs 13 residues. DNA of the CDR3: TGTGCCAGCAGCTGGACTTCGAACACTGAAGCTTTCTTT. It is translated as CASSWTSNTEAFF.

At least ten counts were recorded for this clonotype. The V call is TRBV7-8, the J call TRBJ1-5; no clear D gene. The V and J ends lost 0 bases and 4 bases respectively, with 4 bases between them. In germline, CDR1 is SGHVS, CDR2 FQNEAQ. The CDR3 covers 13 residues. CDR3: CASSLARNQPQHF. In nucleotides, the CDR3 is TGTGCCAGCAGCTTAGCCCGGAATCAGCCCCAGCATTTT.

The genes are TRBV28 and TRBJ1-1; D unresolved. Trimming cost V 5 bases and J 1 base, with 8 bases left between them. The CDR3 has 13 residues. Per germline, CDR1 MDHEN and CDR2 SYDVKM. The CDR3 reads CASSPYTNTEAFF. The CDR3 nucleotides are TGTGCCAGCAGTCCTTACACGAACACTGAAGCTTTCTTT.

This clonotype was observed once. The chain recombines TRBV12-3 or TRBV12-4 with TRBJ1-5; TRBD1 aligns across 7 bases. The CDR3 has 18 residues. V gave up 1 base and J gave up 7 bases; unmatched junction bases: 16. CDR3 DNA: TGTGCCAGCAGTTTAGAAACTGAGATCTGGACAGGAAACCAGCCCCAGCATTTT. Protein product: CASSLETEIWTGNQPQHF.

This clonotype has a count of ten or more. V gene TRBV2 combines with J gene TRBJ2-2; D tentatively reads TRBD1 or TRBD2 (5 bases each). Germline V gene data show CDR1 as SNHLY and CDR2 as FYNNEI. V was pared by 6 bases and J by 1 base, with 15 bases between. The CDR3 consists of 16 residues. The CDR3 is CASRPRGPQNTGELFF. In DNA form, the CDR3 reads TGTGCCAGCAGACCCCGGGGCCCACAGAACACCGGGGAGCTGTTTTTT.